Below are 26 T cell receptor beta chains sequenced from a single sample in a study of siplizumab effects on memory and regulatory T cells. Data came from immunoSEQ multiplex PCR; TCRdb stores just in-frame clones and leaves some out. This table holds about 100,000 clones, 90% to 95% found once. Sequenced input: Tregs sorted from blood. The origin of the receptors is a human donor in good health.

The V call is TRBV20-1, the J call TRBJ2-3; D gene uncertain. The CDR3 length is 11 residues. CDR1 and CDR2 (germline): DFQATT, SNEGSKA (reference sequence). With 3 bases removed from V and 4 bases from J, the gap between germline ends came to 5 bases. This CDR3 reads CSASGADTQYF. DNA for the CDR3: TGCAGTGCTAGTGGGGCAGATACGCAGTATTTT.

The chain is built from TRBV6-5 and TRBJ2-1, with 8 bases that match TRBD2. V lost 6 bases to trimming and J lost 7 bases; unmatched junction nucleotides: 11. The CDR3 covers 15 residues. Per germline, CDR1 MNHEY and CDR2 SVGAGI. Here the CDR3 DNA reads TGTGCCAGCAGCAGGGCCCGAGTAGCGGGAAATGAGCAGTTCTTC. It translates to CASSRARVAGNEQFF.

This sequence joins TRBV28 and TRBJ2-3, with unresolved D. This CDR3 spans 14 amino acids. V lost 5 bases and J lost 2, with 11 bases in between. Germline-derived CDR1 and CDR2 are MDHEN and SYDVKM. The CDR3 reads CASSLRKTTDTQYF. The CDR3 nucleotides read TGTGCCAGCAGTCTCCGTAAAACCACAGATACGCAGTATTTT. The full variable domain, completed using reference TRBV28 and TRBJ2-3, is DVKVTQSSRYLVKRTGEKVFLECVQDMDHENMFWYRQDPGLGLRLIYFSYDVKMKEKGDIPEGYSVSREKKERFSLILESASTNQTSMYLCASSLRKTTDTQYFGPGTRLTVL.

The chain couples TRBV6-6 to TRBJ2-5, with TRBD1 matching 9 bases. The CDR3 is 13 amino acids. Germline V lookup: CDR1 MNHNY, CDR2 SVGAGI (reference sequence). The CDR3: CVVRGQGGETQYF. DNA for the CDR3: TGTGTAGTTCGGGGACAGGGAGGCGAGACCCAGTACTTC.

The chain employs TRBV5-5 and TRBJ2-2, with D tentatively TRBD1 (6 bases). Germline V gene lookup returns CDR1 SGHKS and CDR2 YYEKEE (reference sequence). CDR3 length: 17 amino acids. V lost 3 bases and J lost 3, with 18 bases in between. Written as DNA, the CDR3 is TGTGCCAGCAGCTCGCAACCCCCGGGACATCACACCGGGGAGCTGTTTTTT. This encodes CASSSQPPGHHTGELFF. The variable domain in full, completed from reference TRBV5-5 and TRBJ2-2, reads DAGVTQSPTHLIKTRGQQVTLRCSPISGHKSVSWYQQVLGQGPQFIFQYYEKEERGRGNFPDRFSARQFPNYSSELNVNALLLGDSALYLCASSSQPPGHHTGELFFGEGSRLTVL.

The chain links TRBV6-5 to TRBJ2-7; possibly TRBD2 for D (6 bases). CDR1 MNHEY and CDR2 SVGAGI come from the germline V gene. Trimming pared 6 bases from V and 5 bases from J, leaving 20 bases between. The CDR3 spans 15 residues. CDR3: CASSPGTSTAHEQYF. The CDR3 DNA follows: TGTGCCAGCAGCCCGGGGACTTCAACCGCCCACGAGCAGTACTTC.

The chain recombines TRBV10-1 with TRBJ2-1; D perhaps matches TRBD2 (6 bases). CDR3 size: 14 residues. V lost 5 bases, J lost 7 bases, and 15 bases lay in between. Looked up from germline, CDR1 is WNHNN and CDR2 is SYGVQD (reference sequence). CDR3 residues: CASSRGTRENEQFF. The CDR3 DNA is TGCGCCAGCAGTAGAGGAACGCGGGAAAATGAGCAGTTCTTC.

This chain joins TRBV7-8 and TRBJ1-5; TRBD1 aligns across 10 bases. The V gene's germline CDR1 is SGHVS and CDR2 FQNEAQ. The V segment lost 4 bases and the J segment 7 bases; nucleotides outside the gene matches: 4. The CDR3 sequence is 14 residues long. The CDR3 bases are TGTGCCAGCAGCTACCGGGACAGGGGCCAGCCCCAGCATTTT. As protein: CASSYRDRGQPQHF.

The chain couples TRBV7-6 to TRBJ2-3, with 8 bases matching TRBD1. The CDR3 is made up of 15 amino acids. Germline CDR1 is SGHVS and CDR2 is FNYEAQ. V dropped 0 bases and J dropped 1; count of bases not matched to a gene: 0. For the CDR3, the DNA is TGTGCCAGCAGCTTAGCGACAGGGGGCACAGATACGCAGTATTTT. Amino acid sequence: CASSLATGGTDTQYF.

V is TRBV7-9 and J is TRBJ2-7, with 9 bases identical to TRBD1. V lost 5 bases to trimming and J lost 5 bases; unmatched junction nucleotides: 19. Germline CDR1 is SEHNR and CDR2 is FQNEAQ (reference sequence). The CDR3 runs to 18 residues. CDR3 sequence reads: CASSRGTGISLFLNEQYF. The CDR3 region has the DNA TGTGCCAGCAGCCGGGGGACAGGGATATCTTTATTCTTAAACGAGCAGTACTTC.

This chain links TRBV6-5 with TRBJ2-2; the match to TRBD2 covers 7 bases. The length of the CDR3 is 15 residues. Germline loops: CDR1 MNHEY, CDR2 SVGAGI. The ends lost 5 bases at V and 3 bases at J; junction bases unmatched: 6. CDR3 in amino acids: CASSGLAAHTGELFF. The CDR3 DNA reads TGTGCCAGCAGTGGGCTAGCGGCGCACACCGGGGAGCTGTTTTTT.

This chain links TRBV2 with TRBJ2-1; D gene ambiguous. CDR3 size: 11 residues. The V and J ends lost 8 bases and 4 bases respectively, with 6 bases between them. Germline loops: CDR1 SNHLY, CDR2 FYNNEI. The CDR3 nucleotides read TGTGCCAGCCGCTCATACAATGAGCAGTTCTTC. Protein sequence: CASRSYNEQFF. Full variable domain (missing parts from reference TRBV2 and TRBJ2-1): EPEVTQTPSHQVTQMGQEVILRCVPISNHLYFYWYRQILGQKVEFLVSFYNNEISEKSEIFDDQFSVERPDGSNFTLKIRSTKLEDSAMYFCASRSYNEQFFGPGTRLTVL.

The chain employs TRBV18 and TRBJ2-7; D perhaps matches TRBD1 (6 bases). V was pared by 3 bases and J by 3 bases, with 12 bases between. The CDR3 spans 14 residues. The V gene's germline CDR1 is KGHSH and CDR2 LQKENI. The CDR3 sequence is CASSPQGWDYEQYF. The CDR3 nucleotides are TGTGCCAGCTCACCTCAGGGGTGGGACTACGAGCAGTACTTC.

The CDR3 loop is CASSKEEYNEQFF. In nucleotides, the CDR3 is TGTGCCAGCAGCAAGGAGGAATACAATGAGCAGTTCTTC. This rearrangement joins TRBV11-3 to TRBJ2-1; a possible D gene is TRBD2 (5 bases). V lost 5 bases and J 4 bases, leaving 9 bases between the germline ends. CDR3 size: 13 residues. The germline V gene encodes CDR1 SGHNT and CDR2 YENEEA.

This rearrangement joins TRBV4-2 to TRBJ2-3; TRBD2 aligns across 10 bases. CDR3 size: 17 residues. Germline values: CDR1 LGHNA, CDR2 YNFKEQ. V lost 5 bases, J lost 5 bases, and 13 bases stayed unmatched. The CDR3 DNA reads as TGTGCCAGCAGCAAAAGAGGGCTAGCGGGAGAAATAGATACGCAGTATTTT. This gives the protein CASSKRGLAGEIDTQYF.

The rearrangement uses TRBV7-2 and TRBJ2-7, with a tentative D call TRBD2 (5 bases). Germline loops: CDR1 SGHTA, CDR2 FQGNSA. This CDR3 spans 15 amino acids. Trimming pared 6 bases from V and 0 bases from J, leaving 15 bases between. The CDR3: CASSVSPGSSYEQYF. For the CDR3, the DNA is TGTGCCAGCAGTGTTAGTCCGGGAAGCTCCTACGAGCAGTACTTC.

The chain uses TRBV7-3 and TRBJ2-3, with D possibly matching TRBD2 (5 bases). Trimming removed 5 bases at V and 0 bases at J, with 9 bases between. CDR3 length: 14 residues. Germline V CDR1 and CDR2: SGHTA, FQGTGA. The CDR3 DNA is TGTGCCAGCAGCCCCGAGCGGAGCACAGATACGCAGTATTTT. Amino acid sequence: CASSPERSTDTQYF.

The chain uses TRBV2 and TRBJ1-2; D not resolved. CDR1 SNHLY and CDR2 FYNNEI come from the germline V gene. The CDR3 totals 12 residues. V was cut by 0 bases and J by 4 bases, with 3 bases left in between. CDR3 coding DNA: TGTGCCAGCAGTGAAGCGCTCTATGGCTACACCTTC. Protein product: CASSEALYGYTF.

This clone turned up a few times. The gene calls are TRBV19 and TRBJ1-5; weak D call: TRBD1 (5 bases). This CDR3 contains 14 residues. Deletions cut 0 bases from V and 6 bases from J, with 9 bases between. The germline CDR1 and CDR2 sequences are LNHDA and SQIVND (reference sequence). Here the CDR3 DNA reads TGTGCCAGTAGTATAGATCCTGGGGCTCAGCCCCAGCATTTT. It specifies CASSIDPGAQPQHF. The variable domain in full, completed from reference TRBV19 and TRBJ1-5, reads DGGITQSPKYLFRKEGQNVTLSCEQNLNHDAMYWYRQDPGQGLRLIYYSQIVNDFQKGDIAEGYSVSREKKESFPLTVTSAQKNPTAFYLCASSIDPGAQPQHFGDGTRLSIL.

V and J are TRBV7-2 and TRBJ2-5; no reliable D call. The J call may be wrong; the DNA end is better matched by TRBJ2-7. Germline V gene data show CDR1 as SGHTA and CDR2 as FQGNSA. This CDR3 spans 15 amino acids. DNA of the CDR3: TGTGCCAGCAGCTTAGCGCACCTGGAGTCCTACGAGCAGTACTTC. Protein product: CASSLAHLESYEQYF.

The chain's CDR3 is CASSLSGHLYGYTF. Here the CDR3 DNA reads TGTGCCAGCAGCTTATCGGGACACCTATATGGCTACACCTTC. V is TRBV7-9 and J is TRBJ1-2, with a possible D match to TRBD1 (6 bases). Germline V gives CDR1 SEHNR, CDR2 FQNEAQ (reference sequence). There are 14 residues in the CDR3. Trimming took 2 bases from V and 5 from J, leaving 12 bases between them.

A note on this clone: A much larger clone lies a single base off, so this may be a read error. The rearrangement links TRBV6-5 to TRBJ2-7; 9 positions agree with TRBD2. Germline V gene sequence: CDR1 MNHEY, CDR2 SVGAGI. The V gene end was trimmed by 0 bases and the J gene end by 2 bases; junction bases not matched to a gene: 2. The CDR3 spans 15 residues. The CDR3 sequence is CASSYSASGTYEQYF. DNA for the CDR3: TGTGCCAGCAGTTACTCGGCTAGCGGGACCTACGAGCAGTACTTC.

The chain couples TRBV7-6 to TRBJ1-1, with TRBD1 as a possible D gene (5 bases). The CDR3 runs 15 residues. With 5 bases removed from V and 4 bases from J, the gap between germline ends came to 17 bases. The germline CDR1 and CDR2 sequences are SGHVS and FNYEAQ. The CDR3 bases are TGTGCCAGCAGCCCCCAAAGGGACGAACCCACTGAAGCTTTCTTT. Translating it yields CASSPQRDEPTEAFF.

V usage is TRBV20-1 and J usage is TRBJ2-1; D uncertain. This CDR3 spans 11 amino acids. V was shortened by 6 bases and J by 10 bases, with 13 bases between the two germline ends. From germline, CDR1 is DFQATT and CDR2 SNEGSKA (reference sequence). Written as DNA, the CDR3 is TGCAGTGCCCAAGAGGTCTCCGAGCAGTTCTTC. Translating it yields CSAQEVSEQFF.

The chain uses TRBV5-1 and TRBJ1-1; 9 nucleotides align to TRBD1. The CDR3 runs to 18 residues. Germline lookup yields CDR1 SGHRS and CDR2 YFSETQ. V trimming: 4 bases; J trimming: 4 bases; junction bases outside the gene matches: 17. In DNA, the CDR3 is TGCGCCAGCAGCCCGACCGGGACAGGGATTGGGTCGGGCACTGAAGCTTTCTTT. Amino acids: CASSPTGTGIGSGTEAFF.

The chain links TRBV5-4 to TRBJ2-3; TRBD2 agrees at 7 bases. Germline V gene sequence: CDR1 SGHNT, CDR2 YYREEE (reference sequence). With V trimmed by 4 bases and J by 0 bases, 5 bases remained unmatched. This CDR3 is 15 amino acids long. The CDR3 DNA is TGTGCCAGCAGCAGACCTAGCGGTAGCACAGATACGCAGTATTTT. This translates into CASSRPSGSTDTQYF.